The entry below gives a single T cell receptor beta chain sequence along with its context. Recovered status applied to Cohort 3 donors who had two consecutive negative PCRs. It also applied to those with clearance or with symptom resolution. Original data processing: Counts of nucleated cells, estimated from reference gene primer amplification, were obtained. This table comes from immunoSEQ multiplex PCR, and its TCRdb copy is limited to in-frame clones, with some not included. Clonal size and the V and J genes are those of that table, whereas D and trimming came from the DNA. The data show 150,000 to 200,000 clones, 84% seen once. Germline CDR1 reads LGHNA; CDR2 reads YNFKEQ. With 4 bases removed from V and 0 bases from J, the gap between germline ends came to 16 bases. The CDR3 totals 16 residues. These data belong to a study of blood T cell repertoires in COVID-19. Study context: Researchers got acute and convalescent COVID-19 samples from the United States, Italy and Spain. Sources were T cells, B-cell-depleted T cells, or PBMCs; the material itself was cDNA or gDNA.

The V and J genes are TRBV4-2 and TRBJ2-7, with a weak D call TRBD2 (6 bases). This receptor was taken from a man aged 50 to 60 who had recovered from COVID-19. Sequenced: PBMCs or T cells enriched from blood (not recorded which). The CDR3 here is CASSPPPGGDSYEQYF. The CDR3 DNA is TGTGCCAGCAGCCCCCCCCCTGGAGGGGACTCCTACGAGCAGTACTTC.